The rows below give T cell receptor beta chains drawn from one sample of a study of prognosis after radiotherapy for stage I lung cancer. Via MiXCR, TCRdb re-called the multiplex PCR reads, giving one row per CDR3 protein. The table includes roughly 30,000 distinct CDR3 sequences, about 42% detected once. The specimen was PBMCs, collected before or after stereotactic body radiation therapy (not recorded which). These receptors originate from a donor of 50 years or more with non-small cell lung cancer. The CDR3 runs from the conserved cysteine through the conserved F or W. The order of the fields is clone size, D gene, CDR3 length, V gene, J gene, CDR3 protein, CDR3 DNA. A D gene is named only where the DNA matches it firmly. Not every row has a clone size; where given, it reads once, few, many or a size class.

size: many; D: NA; length: 16; V: TRBV24-1; J: TRBJ2-1; CDR3: CATSDRGPGSYNEQFF; DNA: TGTGCCACCAGTGACAGGGGACCCGGCTCCTACAATGAGCAGTTCTTC
size: NA; D: NA; length: 13; V: TRBV27; J: TRBJ1-2; CDR3: CASSPWRGSRYTF; DNA: TGTGCCAGCAGTCCCTGGAGGGGATCGAGGTACACCTTC
size: NA; D: NA; length: 14; V: TRBV6-1; J: TRBJ2-3; CDR3: CASSGERVKDTQYF; DNA: TGTGCCAGCAGTGGGGAAAGGGTCAAAGATACGCAGTATTTT
size: many; D: NA; length: 15; V: TRBV7-3; J: TRBJ2-3; CDR3: CASSLDGASTDTQYF; DNA: TGTGCCAGCAGCTTAGACGGGGCTAGCACAGATACGCAGTATTTT
size: NA; D: NA; length: 10; V: TRBV6-2/TRBV6-3; J: TRBJ2-7; CDR3: CASPGEEQYF; DNA: TGTGCCAGTCCGGGGGAAGAGCAGTACTTC
size: NA; D: NA; length: 15; V: TRBV12-3/TRBV12-4; J: TRBJ2-5; CDR3: CASSPKGAGQETQYF; DNA: TGTGCCAGCAGTCCCAAGGGAGCGGGCCAAGAGACCCAGTACTTC
size: many; D: TRBD2; length: 15; V: TRBV28; J: TRBJ2-3; CDR3: CASRRTSGRVDTQYF; DNA: TGTGCCAGCAGAAGAACTAGCGGGAGGGTGGATACGCAGTATTTT
size: NA; D: NA; length: 13; V: TRBV28; J: TRBJ2-1; CDR3: CASSLVESNGQFF; DNA: TGTGCCAGCAGTTTGGTAGAGTCTAATGGGCAGTTCTTC
size: NA; D: NA; length: 15; V: TRBV7-9; J: TRBJ2-7; CDR3: CASSLAGGATYEQYF; DNA: TGTGCCAGCAGCTTAGCTGGGGGCGCCACCTACGAGCAGTACTTC
size: many; D: NA; length: 15; V: TRBV7-8; J: TRBJ2-3; CDR3: CASSPRGPSTDTQYF; DNA: TGTGCCAGCAGCCCGCGGGGCCCCTCCACAGATACGCAGTATTTT
size: many; D: TRBD2; length: 13; V: TRBV30; J: TRBJ2-1; CDR3: CAWRLAGVDEQFF; DNA: TGTGCCTGGAGACTAGCGGGAGTAGATGAGCAGTTCTTC
size: NA; D: TRBD1; length: 14; V: TRBV5-5; J: TRBJ2-5; CDR3: CASSPGTAKETQYF; DNA: TGTGCCAGCAGCCCAGGGACAGCCAAAGAGACCCAGTACTTC
size: NA; D: NA; length: 14; V: TRBV28; J: TRBJ2-3; CDR3: CAVGTIRFVDTQYF; DNA: TGTGCGGTAGGGACCATTAGGTTTGTGGATACTCAGTATTTT
size: NA; D: NA; length: 14; V: TRBV6-1; J: TRBJ2-2; CDR3: CASRSEGYTGELSF; DNA: TGTGCCAGCAGGTCGGAGGGCTACACCGGGGAGCTGTCTTTT
size: many; D: TRBD1; length: 15; V: TRBV11-2; J: TRBJ1-1; CDR3: CASSLGSMWTGDAFF; DNA: TGTGCCAGCAGCTTAGGTTCTATGTGGACAGGGGATGCTTTCTTT
size: many; D: NA; length: 14; V: TRBV19; J: TRBJ1-1; CDR3: CASSSGLGNTEAFF; DNA: TGTGCCAGTAGTAGCGGGTTAGGGAACACTGAAGCTTTCTTT
size: medium-sized; D: NA; length: 15; V: TRBV20-1; J: TRBJ1-2; CDR3: CSARAPAGGYYGYTF; DNA: TGCAGTGCTAGGGCCCCGGCGGGGGGTTACTATGGCTACACCTTC
size: many; D: TRBD2; length: 19; V: TRBV6-5; J: TRBJ2-7; CDR3: CASSYTSGLAGGSSYEQYF; DNA: TGTGCCAGCAGTTACACCTCGGGACTAGCGGGGGGTAGCTCCTACGAGCAGTACTTC
size: NA; D: NA; length: 14; V: TRBV7-2; J: TRBJ2-3; CDR3: CASSFRSSTDTQYF; DNA: TGTGCCAGCAGCTTCAGATCCAGCACAGATACGCAGTATTTT
size: many; D: NA; length: 14; V: TRBV3-1; J: TRBJ2-7; CDR3: CASSQAAFSYEQYF; DNA: TGTGCCAGCAGCCAAGCGGCCTTTTCCTACGAGCAGTACTTC
size: NA; D: NA; length: 11; V: TRBV24-1; J: TRBJ2-2; CDR3: CATSLYRELFF; DNA: TGTGCCACCAGTTTGTACAGGGAGCTGTTTTTT
size: many; D: NA; length: 17; V: TRBV5-1; J: TRBJ2-3; CDR3: CASSLEATLRDADTQYF; DNA: TGCGCCAGCAGCTTGGAAGCAACCCTAAGGGATGCAGATACGCAGTATTTT
size: once; D: NA; length: 14; V: TRBV28; J: TRBJ2-7; CDR3: CASSFLQFYYEQYF; DNA: TGTGCCAGCAGTTTCCTACAGTTCTATTACGAGCAGTACTTC
size: many; D: TRBD2; length: 16; V: TRBV3-1; J: TRBJ2-3; CDR3: CASSQASGGKTDTQYF; DNA: TGTGCCAGCAGCCAAGCTTCCGGGGGGAAGACAGATACGCAGTATTTT